Each of the 23 T cell receptor beta chains below was sequenced from the same sample in a study of early T cells in non-severe SARS-CoV-2 infection. One entry per CDR3 protein, called by TCRdb with MiXCR from the 5' RACE reads. This table has 90,000 to 120,000 distinct CDR3 sequences, around 10% appearing once. The sequencing input was whole blood. The receptor source for this set is an adult who was a healthcare worker with PCR-confirmed SARS-CoV-2 infection or an uninfected control (not recorded which).

The chain couples TRBV12-3 or TRBV12-4 to TRBJ1-3; D is unclear. CDR3 length: 12 residues. V dropped 7 bases and J dropped 2 bases, with 6 bases sitting between them. The CDR3 DNA reads TGTGCCAGCACCCTTACTGGAAACACCATATATTTT. Its protein is CASTLTGNTIYF.

This clonotype has a count of ten or more. The V and J genes are TRBV28 and TRBJ1-1; D unresolved. The CDR3 runs to 14 residues. V dropped 2 bases and J dropped 4 bases, with 11 bases sitting between them. Germline V lookup: CDR1 MDHEN, CDR2 SYDVKM. CDR3 protein: CASSLRTKGTEAFF. CDR3 nucleotide sequence: TGTGCCAGCAGTTTACGGACTAAGGGCACTGAAGCTTTCTTT.

The table lists this clonotype with many counts. The chain uses TRBV20-1 and TRBJ1-4; D remains unclear. V shed 6 bases and J shed 1 base, with 6 bases lying between them. Germline values: CDR1 DFQATT, CDR2 SNEGSKA (reference sequence). This CDR3 comprises 12 residues. The CDR3 nucleotides are TGCAGTGCCGTGAGAACTAATGAAAAACTGTTTTTT. This sequence encodes CSAVRTNEKLFF.

This clonotype appeared many times. V gene TRBV11-3 combines with J gene TRBJ1-1; D might be TRBD1 (5 bases). The CDR3 contains 10 residues. The ends were cut back, 1 base at V and 13 bases at J, with 7 bases in the middle. Germline V CDR1 and CDR2: SGHNT, YENEEA. The CDR3 here is CASSLGGDFF. The DNA of the CDR3 is TGTGCCAGCAGCTTAGGAGGGGATTTCTTT.

This clonotype was seen at least ten times. This rearrangement joins TRBV12-3 or TRBV12-4 to TRBJ1-5; D is unresolved. The CDR3 is 12 amino acids. V was cut by 5 bases and J by 9 bases, with 11 bases left in between. The CDR3 DNA is TGTGCCAGCAGTCTTGACGCACGGCCCCAGCATTTT. Translated, it gives CASSLDARPQHF.

The table lists this clonotype with a few counts. The V and J genes are TRBV6-2 or TRBV6-3 and TRBJ2-2; 7 bases agree with TRBD2. The CDR3 spans 14 residues. Germline CDR1 is MNHEY and CDR2 is SVGEGT. J lost 3 bases, V lost 6 bases, and 4 bases had no gene match. The CDR3 protein is CASSRTSYTGELFF. DNA of the CDR3: TGTGCCAGCAGCAGGACTAGTTACACCGGGGAGCTGTTTTTT.

In this sample, this clonotype turned up a few times. V gene TRBV6-4 combines with J gene TRBJ2-1; TRBD2 might be the D (5 bases). The V gene lost 4 bases and the J gene lost 7 bases, with 11 bases spanning the gap. CDR1 and CDR2 from the germline V gene are MRHNA and SNTAGT. The CDR3 covers 13 residues. CDR3 residues: CASSVGSSNEQFF. The CDR3 region has the DNA TGTGCCAGCAGTGTAGGGAGCTCTAATGAGCAGTTCTTC.

The J gene is TRBJ1-2, the V gene TRBV28; no clear D gene. The CDR3 totals 12 residues. In germline, CDR1 is MDHEN, CDR2 SYDVKM. Trimming removed 4 bases from V and 4 bases from J, with 7 bases in between. CDR3 loop: CASSWQAYGYTF. CDR3 bases: TGTGCCAGCAGTTGGCAGGCCTATGGCTACACCTTC.

This clonotype was counted at least ten times. The chain recombines TRBV10-3 with TRBJ1-3, with D uncertain. V shed 4 bases and J shed 2 bases, with 15 bases lying between them. This CDR3 spans 16 amino acids. The germline gives CDR1 ENHRY, CDR2 SYGVKD. The CDR3: CAISGKDGLTGNTIYF. The DNA of the CDR3 is TGTGCCATCAGTGGAAAAGACGGCTTAACTGGAAACACCATATATTTT.

V is TRBV11-2 and J is TRBJ2-5; D remains unclear. The germline CDR1 and CDR2 sequences are SGHAT and FQNNGV. CDR3 length equals 13 residues. V gave up 3 bases and J gave up 1 base, with 6 bases separating them. The CDR3 region has the DNA TGTGCCAGCAGCTTGATTGTCCAAGAGACCCAGTACTTC. Protein sequence: CASSLIVQETQYF.

The chain's CDR3 is CASSWTGTQGSEQYF. Here the CDR3 DNA reads TGTGCCAGCAGCTGGACCGGGACCCAAGGTAGCGAGCAGTACTTC. The J gene is TRBJ2-7, the V gene TRBV7-2; TRBD1 or TRBD2 may be the D gene (5 bases each). This CDR3 is built from 15 residues. The V end lost 4 bases, the J end lost 6 bases, and 19 bases lay between the germline ends. Looked up from germline, CDR1 is SGHTA and CDR2 is FQGNSA.

V and J are TRBV6-1 and TRBJ2-7; the D gene could be TRBD1 or TRBD2 (5 bases each). Germline V gives CDR1 MNHNS, CDR2 SASEGT. Trimming removed 8 bases from V and 4 bases from J, with 12 bases in between. There are 12 residues in the CDR3. The CDR3 DNA reads TGTGCCAGCGGGACGGGATTTTACGAGCAGTACTTC. It yields the protein CASGTGFYEQYF.

This clonotype was counted between two and nine times. The chain carries TRBV20-1 and TRBJ2-1; 8 nucleotides line up with TRBD2. The V segment lost 3 bases and the J segment 8 bases; nucleotides outside the gene matches: 9. Germline CDR1 is DFQATT and CDR2 is SNEGSKA (reference sequence). The length of the CDR3 is 14 residues. CDR3 sequence reads: CSASLRGGGDEQFF. CDR3 coding DNA: TGCAGTGCTAGTCTTCGGGGGGGCGGGGATGAGCAGTTCTTC.

The chain employs TRBV4-1 and TRBJ1-2; no definite D call. The germline V gene encodes CDR1 MGHRA and CDR2 YSYEKL. The CDR3 totals 16 residues. The CDR3, as DNA: TGCGTCCCACGCCTCGTGAGGACGGCGAATAACTATGGCTACACCTTC. Amino acids: CVPRLVRTANNYGYTF.

This clonotype turned up a few times. The genes are TRBV5-1 and TRBJ2-3, with TRBD2 identical over 10 bases. Germline V CDR1 and CDR2: SGHRS, YFSETQ. The CDR3 runs to 15 residues. V gave up 3 bases and J gave up 0 bases; unmatched junction bases: 1. In nucleotides, the CDR3 is TGCGCCAGCAGCTCGACTAGCGGGAGCACAGATACGCAGTATTTT. Its protein product is CASSSTSGSTDTQYF.

This clonotype was observed many times. V and J are TRBV9 and TRBJ1-1; D is ambiguous. CDR3 length: 15 amino acids. V was shortened by 0 bases and J by 0 bases, with 9 bases between the two germline ends. Germline assignment: CDR1 SGDLS and CDR2 YYNGEE. The CDR3 coding sequence is TGTGCCAGCAGCGTAGAATGGCAGTTGAACACTGAAGCTTTCTTT. Protein product: CASSVEWQLNTEAFF.

This clonotype was detected ten times or more. J is TRBJ1-1 and V is TRBV6-1; D unresolved. CDR3 length: 13 residues. The V gene's germline CDR1 is MNHNS and CDR2 SASEGT. V lost 6 bases and J 1 base, leaving 9 bases between the germline ends. The CDR3 DNA follows: TGTGCCAGCAGGTCGGTTGGGAACACTGAAGCTTTCTTT. Translated: CASRSVGNTEAFF.

This clonotype was observed many times. The CDR3 is CASAGSGELFF. The CDR3, as DNA: TGCGCCAGCGCGGGGAGCGGGGAGCTGTTTTTT. The gene calls are TRBV10-2 and TRBJ2-2; TRBD2 is a possible D gene (6 bases). Trimming pared 8 bases from V and 7 bases from J, leaving 8 bases between. The CDR3 length is 11 residues. Germline assignment: CDR1 WSHSY and CDR2 SAAADI.

This clonotype was found many times. Here the CDR3 reads CASSYFGASGYTF. The CDR3 region has the DNA TGTGCCAGCAGTTACTTCGGGGCGTCTGGCTACACCTTC. The chain combines TRBV6-2 or TRBV6-3 with TRBJ1-2; possible D gene TRBD1, 5 bases. Per germline, CDR1 MNHEY and CDR2 SVGEGT. V was cut by 1 base and J by 7 bases, with 10 bases left in between. This CDR3 spans 13 amino acids.

This clonotype was observed at least ten times. CDR3 nucleotides: TGTGCCAGCAGCTTGGGGGCTAAGGGGTACGAGCAGTACTTC. This translates into CASSLGAKGYEQYF. This rearrangement joins TRBV7-2 to TRBJ2-7; D is perhaps TRBD1 (6 bases). CDR1 and CDR2 from the germline V gene are SGHTA and FQGNSA. CDR3 length: 14 amino acids. Trimming cost V 3 bases and J 4 bases, with 13 bases left between them.

This clonotype was recorded many times. The chain recombines TRBV25-1 with TRBJ2-7; 10 bases map to TRBD1. Per the germline V gene, CDR1 is MGHDK and CDR2 is SYGVNS. Unmatched junction bases numbered 10, after V lost 3 bases and J lost 2 bases. The CDR3 spans 17 residues. CDR3 residues: CASSDSRTGTGAYEQYF. The CDR3 DNA follows: TGTGCCAGCAGTGACTCTCGAACCGGGACAGGGGCCTACGAGCAGTACTTC.

At least ten counts were recorded for this clonotype. The V and J genes are TRBV11-2 and TRBJ2-3; D is ambiguous. This CDR3 region has 15 residues. Germline-derived CDR1 and CDR2 are SGHAT and FQNNGV. V was trimmed by 3 bases and J by 0 bases, leaving 10 bases between them. This chain's CDR3 is CASSLDVTSTDTQYF. The CDR3, as DNA: TGTGCCAGCAGCTTGGACGTTACTAGCACAGATACGCAGTATTTT.

This clonotype was seen many times. The chain carries TRBV7-2 and TRBJ2-5; TRBD2 aligns across 7 bases. J was trimmed by 5 bases and V by 4 bases; bases with no gene match: 7. CDR1 and CDR2 (germline): SGHTA, FQGNSA. The CDR3 has 14 amino acids. CDR3 in DNA: TGTGCCAGCAGCTCATCAACTAGCGTTGAGACCCAGTACTTC. Protein product: CASSSSTSVETQYF.